This T cell receptor beta chain was sequenced in a study of radiation and T cells in renal cell carcinoma (dated by TCRdb to the early 2020s). Some background on the complete study: TCR beta sequencing covered approximately 51 samples in total, comprising roughly 26 tumors and around 27 peripheral blood samples. The last blood draw happened 4 weeks after radiation, timed to coincide with nephrectomy. A total of about 3.8 million unique CDR3 nucleotide sequences, encoding 2,500,000 or so unique CDR3 amino acid sequences, were found across all 50 or so samples. General study outcomes and caveats: Changes in the blood repertoire were not tracked past 4 weeks after treatment. With a single-armed trial design, the study had no way to address how radiation dose or scheduling affects the TCR repertoire. No pretreatment tumor biopsies were available, so the baseline intratumoral presence of clonotypes could not be determined. Top tumor clonotypes rose in blood from baseline to 2 weeks post-radiation, then contracted by 4 weeks, suggesting transient expansion of tumor-resident clones.

Points on this clone: What antigen it recognizes has not been identified. One base away there is no much larger clone; base qualities are not given.

The CDR3 measures 13 amino acids from cysteine to phenylalanine. The entry retains the CDR3 DNA only, 39 bases that are in frame from base 1. Taken with the paper, the label for time point translates to: blood 4 weeks post-SBRT, at nephrectomy. The sample's treatment or condition, from its label and the paper: 15 Gy SBRT to primary tumor, nephrectomy 4 weeks later. The samples were drawn from a clinical trial, where primary renal cell carcinomas were treated with 15 Gy of stereotactic body radiation therapy and then removed by nephrectomy 4 weeks afterward. To follow tumor-enriched clonotypes, peripheral blood was collected serially from radiation-treated patients at baseline and again at 2 weeks and 4 weeks after SBRT. All patients had renal cell carcinoma with clear cell pathology. Genomic DNA for TCR sequencing was prepared using the QIAamp DNA Blood Mini Kit (Qiagen). Samples were included in the analyses only if all quality control checks were passed.

TCR beta libraries were generated from genomic DNA with the immunoSEQ kit, following the manufacturer's recommendations. To prepare libraries, a first multiplex PCR with proprietary primers was run, followed by a second PCR that added unique barcodes, and a bead cleanup was done after each round. Each sample batch included a kit-provided positive control reaction and a negative control reaction. The final libraries were assessed on an Agilent 4200 TapeStation D1000 ScreenTape, pooled by volume, and quantified by qPCR. Sequencing ran on an Illumina NextSeq500 with a MidOutput 150-cycle cartridge, using 156 Read1 and 15 Index1 cycles with kit custom primers. The pooled library was loaded at around 1.1 pM with a roughly 22% PhiX control spike-in. The authors' pipeline ran thus. Vendor-processed data were analyzed in R, and a clonotype was defined as all T cells sharing the same CDR3 nucleotide sequence. For clone abundance analyses, frequencies were normalized to the 10,000 most abundant clones in each sample. Public T cell clones, which averaged fewer than five per sample, were removed prior to analysis. Tumor-enriched and baseline blood-enriched clonotypes were defined by at least a 32-fold difference in abundance between compartments. Clonotypes expanded or contracted between blood time points were identified with a beta-binomial differential abundance model. Tumor-blood repertoire similarity was measured with the Baroni-Urbani and Buser coefficient, and groups were compared using two-tailed Wilcoxon tests in R. TCRdb's version of the immuneACCESS table is confined to in-frame rearrangements and falls short of the full clone set. An unresolved V gene accounts for under half of the shortfall where checked; the remainder is of unknown origin. Clone size and V and J calls were adopted from that table, with D and trimming inferred from the DNA. The sample records 120,000 to 150,000 clones, 70% to 90% of which are singletons. The ten biggest clones cover less than 20% of the sample.

This sample comprised blood, obtained from a patient whose treatment included radiotherapy and nephrectomy. This receptor was taken from a woman aged 45-65 years with renal cell carcinoma. The chain is made from TRBV21-1 and TRBJ1-2. TRBV21-1 is a recognized pseudogene. The CDR3 reads CASSKGRTYGYTF. The DNA sequence follows: TGTGCCAGCAGCAAAGGGAGGACTTATGGCTACACCTTC.